This T cell receptor (beta chain) was profiled in a study of T cells in Graves' hyperthyroidism and ophthalmopathy. In the study overall: Peripheral blood was taken when the disease was first diagnosed, before any treatment began.

Amplification targeted TCR beta CDR3 regions from RNA transcripts. First-round RT-PCR with HTBI primers amplified the TCR CDR3 region. In TCRdb, the multiplex PCR reads were re-called with MiXCR into one record per CDR3 protein. The sample lists under 650,000 distinct CDR3 sequences, about a sixth occurring once. Newly diagnosed patients aged 18 to 65 had hyperthyroidism of under 2 months' duration. Fresh peripheral blood, around 9.3 ml of it, supplied the PBMCs. Study-wide points: Ophthalmopathy, which appeared later, was predicted by the model a median approximately 6 months before onset.

The CDR3 extends over 16 amino acids. V lost 5 bases, J lost 1 base, and 18 bases lay in between. CDR1 and CDR2 (germline): PRHDT, FYEKMQ (reference sequence). This clonotype was seen only a few times. Its cognate antigen is unknown. The chain employs TRBV13 and TRBJ2-7, with a weak D call TRBD1 (7 bases). This TCR derives from a woman younger than 45 with Graves' hyperthyroidism. The sample comprised blood. The CDR3 loop is CASSLSGGLSSYEQYF. The DNA of the CDR3 is TGTGCCAGCAGCCTTTCAGGGGGGCTCAGTTCCTACGAGCAGTACTTC.